The next 30 T cell receptor beta chains were all read from a single sample in a study of PD-1 blockade in classical Hodgkin lymphoma. Noted time point: newly diagnosed, previously untreated cHL patient sample. CD4+ T cells were purified from thawed PBMCs by negative selection. The assay was immunoSEQ multiplex PCR, and TCRdb's table has in-frame clones only and misses some. Of around 20,000 clones listed, under 85% are singletons. The sample comprised CD4+ T cells from blood. The receptor set was obtained from a human donor with classical Hodgkin lymphoma.

The genes are TRBV6-6 and TRBJ2-7, with D perhaps being TRBD1 or TRBD2 (5 bases each). The length of the CDR3 is 14 residues. Deletions cut 6 bases from V and 3 bases from J, with 15 bases between. Germline V gene data show CDR1 as MNHNY and CDR2 as SVGAGI (reference sequence). The CDR3 protein is CASSRQTGYYEQYF. The CDR3 DNA reads TGTGCCAGCAGCCGACAGACGGGGTACTACGAGCAGTACTTC.

The rearrangement uses TRBV20-1 and TRBJ2-2; a possible D gene is TRBD1 (5 bases). The germline CDR1 and CDR2 sequences are DFQATT and SNEGSKA (reference sequence). The CDR3 extends over 11 amino acids. V lost 4 bases and J 6 bases, leaving 6 bases between the germline ends. CDR3 in amino acids: CSAMGPGELFF. DNA of the CDR3: TGCAGTGCTATGGGGCCCGGGGAGCTGTTTTTT.

This clone was seen just once. The V call is TRBV4-2, the J call TRBJ2-1, with D hard to call. The CDR3 length is 13 residues. CDR1 is LGHNA, CDR2 YNFKEQ, per germline. V dropped 4 bases and J dropped 3 bases, with 7 bases sitting between them. The CDR3 loop is CASSPQSYNEQFF. The CDR3 bases are TGTGCCAGCAGCCCCCAGAGCTACAATGAGCAGTTCTTC.

This sequence joins TRBV2 and TRBJ2-3; maybe TRBD2 (6 bases). This CDR3 comprises 14 residues. The germline CDR1 and CDR2 sequences are SNHLY and FYNNEI. With 9 bases removed from V and 0 bases from J, the gap between germline ends came to 13 bases. The CDR3 DNA reads TGTGCCAGATCTACTAGCTCTAGCACAGATACGCAGTATTTT. It is translated as CARSTSSSTDTQYF.

The rearrangement uses TRBV28 and TRBJ2-5; the match to TRBD1 covers 12 bases. The CDR3 consists of 16 residues. The J segment lost 4 bases and the V segment lost 6 bases, leaving 9 bases of the junction unmatched. CDR1 is MDHEN and CDR2 is SYDVKM in the germline V gene. The CDR3 loop is CASSSRGTGGPETQYF. CDR3 nucleotide sequence: TGTGCCAGCAGCTCAAGGGGGACAGGGGGCCCAGAGACCCAGTACTTC. Using reference TRBV28 and TRBJ2-5 for the parts outside the CDR3, the full variable domain is DVKVTQSSRYLVKRTGEKVFLECVQDMDHENMFWYRQDPGLGLRLIYFSYDVKMKEKGDIPEGYSVSREKKERFSLILESASTNQTSMYLCASSSRGTGGPETQYFGPGTRLLVL.

This clone was detected once. This chain uses TRBV5-1 with TRBJ1-1, with no clear D. There are 15 residues in the CDR3. Trimming stripped 4 bases from V and 0 bases from J, with 13 bases between. Germline-derived CDR1 and CDR2 are SGHRS and YFSETQ. The CDR3 DNA reads as TGCGCCAGCAGCCTTCAGAGCGGGTTGAACACTGAAGCTTTCTTT. This codes for CASSLQSGLNTEAFF.

This clone was detected only a few times. This chain uses TRBV27 with TRBJ2-7, with TRBD1 matching 8 bases. Looked up from germline, CDR1 is MNHEY and CDR2 is SMNVEV (reference sequence). V gave up 3 bases and J gave up 3 bases; unmatched junction bases: 7. The CDR3 covers 15 residues. The CDR3 region is CASSFSTGGNYEQYF. The CDR3 DNA is TGTGCCAGCAGTTTTTCAACAGGGGGGAACTACGAGCAGTACTTC.

This clone was picked up a small number of times. V and J are TRBV19 and TRBJ2-7; D uncertain. V gave up 1 base and J gave up 0 bases, with 4 bases separating them. CDR3 length equals 13 residues. CDR1 is LNHDA, CDR2 SQIVND, per germline (reference sequence). This CDR3 is CASSIGDSYEQYF. CDR3 nucleotide sequence: TGTGCCAGTAGTATAGGGGACTCCTACGAGCAGTACTTC.

This chain connects TRBV19 to TRBJ2-5, with D possibly matching TRBD1 (6 bases). The germline CDR1 and CDR2 sequences are LNHDA and SQIVND (reference sequence). There are 12 residues in the CDR3. V was shortened by 6 bases and J by 5 bases, with 10 bases between the two germline ends. CDR3 loop: CASRGTLETQYF. CDR3 DNA: TGTGCCAGTAGGGGGACACTTGAGACCCAGTACTTC.

The gene calls are TRBV19 and TRBJ2-7; D gene ambiguous. The CDR3 is made up of 15 amino acids. Trimming shortened V by 5 bases and J by 1 base, and 15 bases separated the two germline ends. Looked up from germline, CDR1 is LNHDA and CDR2 is SQIVND (reference sequence). CDR3 sequence reads: CASSPGPPPSYEQYF. CDR3 DNA: TGTGCCAGTAGTCCAGGACCCCCCCCATCCTACGAGCAGTACTTC.

This clone was recorded a few times. This chain joins TRBV5-1 and TRBJ2-2; a weak D match, TRBD2 (6 bases). Germline CDR1 is SGHRS and CDR2 is YFSETQ. Trimming removed 1 base from V and 0 bases from J, with 16 bases in between. This CDR3 is built from 18 residues. CDR3 in DNA: TGCGCCAGCAGCTTGTACGGGAGCGTGGGGGCGAACACCGGGGAGCTGTTTTTT. Amino acids: CASSLYGSVGANTGELFF.

Worth noting for this clone: Germline and junction disagree at one end, which may indicate a read error. V and J are TRBV5-1 and TRBJ2-3; D is possibly TRBD1 (6 bases). CDR1 is SGHRS and CDR2 is YFSETQ in the germline V gene. The CDR3 runs 14 residues. Here the CDR3 DNA reads TGCGCCAGCTGCTTGATGGGGGCTCCCGATACGCAGTATTTT. This translates into CASCLMGAPDTQYF.

The chain uses TRBV11-3 and TRBJ2-1; D not certain. The germline gives CDR1 SGHNT, CDR2 YENEEA. The CDR3 extends over 14 amino acids. V shed 5 bases and J shed 9 bases, with 17 bases lying between them. The CDR3 bases are TGTGCCAGCAGCCTCGACCCCCTCCGGGCTGAGCAGTTCTTC. Amino acids: CASSLDPLRAEQFF. The complete variable domain, with remaining parts taken from reference TRBV11-3 and TRBJ2-1, reads EAGVVQSPRYKIIEKKQPVAFWCNPISGHNTLYWYLQNLGQGPELLIRYENEEAVDDSQLPKDRFSAERLKGVDSTLKIQPAELGDSAVYLCASSLDPLRAEQFFGPGTRLTVL.

The chain couples TRBV19 to TRBJ2-7; D call uncertain. This CDR3 has 15 residues. Trimming took 3 bases from V and 0 from J, leaving 12 bases between them. CDR1 LNHDA and CDR2 SQIVND come from the germline V gene (reference sequence). CDR3 nucleotides: TGTGCCAGTAGTATTGGGCAGCCCAGCTCCTACGAGCAGTACTTC. It translates to CASSIGQPSSYEQYF.

This sequence joins TRBV5-1 and TRBJ1-1; D is unresolved. The germline V and J ends were trimmed by 1 base and 1 base, with 8 bases remaining between them. From germline, CDR1 is SGHRS and CDR2 YFSETQ. This CDR3 contains 14 residues. The CDR3 here is CASSLYHGNTEAFF. The CDR3 DNA reads as TGCGCCAGCAGCTTGTACCACGGGAACACTGAAGCTTTCTTT.

The CDR3 reads CASSQDGRYYTF. CDR3 DNA: TGCGCCAGCAGCCAGGACGGACGTTACTACACCTTC. The chain recombines TRBV4-1 with TRBJ1-2; D remains unclear. This CDR3 contains 12 residues. Looked up from germline, CDR1 is MGHRA and CDR2 is YSYEKL. Trimming pared 3 bases from V and 10 bases from J, leaving 12 bases between.

This clone was observed a handful of times. This rearrangement joins TRBV2 to TRBJ1-1, with 9 bases that match TRBD1. With V trimmed by 4 bases and J by 1 base, 4 bases remained unmatched. CDR1 is SNHLY, CDR2 FYNNEI, per germline. The CDR3 length is 15 residues. The CDR3 loop reads CASSVQGAGNTEAFF. DNA of the CDR3: TGTGCCAGCAGTGTACAGGGGGCAGGGAACACTGAAGCTTTCTTT. The whole variable domain, remainder taken from reference TRBV2 and TRBJ1-1, is EPEVTQTPSHQVTQMGQEVILRCVPISNHLYFYWYRQILGQKVEFLVSFYNNEISEKSEIFDDQFSVERPDGSNFTLKIRSTKLEDSAMYFCASSVQGAGNTEAFFGQGTRLTVV.

This clone appeared a few times. The rearrangement joins TRBV9 to TRBJ1-4, with D tentatively TRBD1 (5 bases). The CDR3 has 16 residues. V lost 4 bases to trimming and J lost 12 bases, with 25 bases between them. Germline V gene data show CDR1 as SGDLS and CDR2 as YYNGEE. CDR3 bases: TGTGCCAGCAGCCGTCAGGGAGCGACCTCCATGAGGGAACTGTTTTTT. Residues: CASSRQGATSMRELFF.

This clone was seen more than once but under ten times. The chain has TRBV19 and TRBJ1-1, with D hard to call. CDR3 length: 15 residues. The germline V gene encodes CDR1 LNHDA and CDR2 SQIVND (reference sequence). V was pared by 3 bases and J by 4 bases, with 15 bases between. The CDR3 reads CASSMDPPGGTEAFF. CDR3 in DNA: TGTGCCAGTAGTATGGATCCCCCCGGAGGCACTGAAGCTTTCTTT.

The rearrangement uses TRBV5-1 and TRBJ2-7, with TRBD2 matching 11 bases. Germline CDR1 SGHRS, CDR2 YFSETQ. This CDR3 region has 14 residues. Unmatched junction bases numbered 7, after V lost 4 bases and J lost 7 bases. In DNA form, the CDR3 reads TGCGCCAGCAGCGGGACTAGCGGAGGGGGGGAGCAGTACTTC. This encodes CASSGTSGGGEQYF.

The rearrangement joins TRBV4-2 to TRBJ1-6; D unclear. This CDR3 has 16 residues. Germline V gives CDR1 LGHNA, CDR2 YNFKEQ. The V end lost 0 bases, the J end lost 5 bases, and 11 bases lay between the germline ends. The CDR3 nucleotides are TGTGCCAGCAGCCAAGAGTCAGCGCCGGATAATTCACCCCTCCACTTT. Protein product: CASSQESAPDNSPLHF.

This chain links TRBV11-2 with TRBJ1-2; D remains unclear. CDR1 and CDR2 from the germline V gene are SGHAT and FQNNGV. The CDR3 extends over 15 amino acids. Trimming removed 3 bases from V and 0 bases from J, with 11 bases in between. The CDR3 DNA is TGTGCCAGCAGCTTTACGATAGATTCTAACTATGGCTACACCTTC. This sequence encodes CASSFTIDSNYGYTF.

The chain couples TRBV5-8 to TRBJ1-2; D is uncertain. Germline V CDR1 and CDR2: SGHTS, YDEGEE. This CDR3 is 17 amino acids long. Trimming took off 4 bases at V and 4 bases at J, with 23 bases between the two ends. CDR3 DNA: TGTGCCAGCAGCCCCAACGACCGTCTGGGCGAATCCTATGGCTACACCTTC. Translating gives CASSPNDRLGESYGYTF.

This clone was observed once. The chain links TRBV9 to TRBJ2-1; 12 bases align to TRBD2. CDR1 SGDLS and CDR2 YYNGEE come from the germline V gene. The junction had 5 bases not matched to a gene; V was cut back by 0 bases and J by 7 bases. The CDR3 is 16 residues long. In DNA form, the CDR3 reads TGTGCCAGCAGCGTAGACTTAGGACTAGCGGGAAATGAGCAGTTCTTC. It yields the protein CASSVDLGLAGNEQFF.

This chain joins TRBV28 and TRBJ1-2; D gene unclear. The CDR3 is 15 residues long. CDR1 MDHEN and CDR2 SYDVKM come from the germline V gene. V lost 5 bases to trimming and J lost 2 bases, with 15 bases between them. This CDR3 is CASSPPALANYGYTF. The CDR3, as DNA: TGTGCCAGCAGTCCCCCGGCATTGGCCAACTATGGCTACACCTTC.

The chain joins TRBV6-1 to TRBJ1-4; D is perhaps TRBD1 (5 bases). V was pared by 6 bases and J by 5 bases, with 13 bases between. Germline-derived CDR1 and CDR2 are MNHNS and SASEGT. This CDR3 spans 14 amino acids. For the CDR3, the DNA is TGTGCCAGCAGGGTAGACAGATTAAATGAAAAACTGTTTTTT. It translates to CASRVDRLNEKLFF.

This chain joins TRBV5-6 and TRBJ1-1; 8 nucleotides agree with TRBD1. The CDR3 is 15 residues long. Trimming at V came to 3 bases and at J to 0 bases, leaving 4 bases not matched to a gene. Germline assignment: CDR1 SGHDT and CDR2 YYEEEE. The CDR3 protein is CASSSGDRMNTEAFF. DNA of the CDR3: TGTGCCAGCAGCTCCGGGGACAGGATGAACACTGAAGCTTTCTTT.

This chain joins TRBV19 and TRBJ1-5; a possible D gene is TRBD1 (6 bases). Germline CDR1 and CDR2: LNHDA and SQIVND (reference sequence). This CDR3 has 14 amino acids. V lost 5 bases and J lost 6, with 14 bases in between. The CDR3 coding sequence is TGTGCCAGTAGTTTCTCCGGACAGAGTCAGCCCCAGCATTTT. It encodes CASSFSGQSQPQHF.

This clone was recorded only once. CDR3 bases: TGTGCCAGTAGTGGGTCCAGGGAACGGCAGCCCCAGCATTTT. Translated: CASSGSRERQPQHF. V gene TRBV19 combines with J gene TRBJ1-5; possible D gene TRBD1, 5 bases. This CDR3 is built from 14 residues. V was pared by 5 bases and J by 7 bases, with 15 bases between. Per germline, CDR1 LNHDA and CDR2 SQIVND (reference sequence).

The chain carries TRBV25-1 and TRBJ1-4, with D possibly matching TRBD1 (6 bases). Trimming stripped 1 base from V and 7 bases from J, with 13 bases between. This CDR3 region has 15 residues. CDR1 and CDR2 from the germline V gene are MGHDK and SYGVNS. Here the CDR3 DNA reads TGTGCCAGCAGTGAATCTGCAGGGGTTAGTGAAAAACTGTTTTTT. Amino acids: CASSESAGVSEKLFF.